These 17 T cell receptor beta chains were sequenced from one sample in a study of T cells after yellow fever vaccination. Each CDR3 protein is one row after TCRdb ran MiXCR on the 5' RACE reads. The sample records 250,000 to 300,000 distinct CDR3 sequences, 8.7% being singletons. This sample comprised CD4+ T cells sorted from PBMCs, obtained 5 days after the yellow fever booster vaccination. These receptors were obtained from a man between 18 and 29 years old who received the YFV17D yellow fever vaccine.

This clonotype occurred many times. The rearrangement joins TRBV5-1 to TRBJ1-3; the match to TRBD1 covers 9 bases. Trimming removed 4 bases from V and 0 bases from J; junction bases left unmatched: 8. Germline CDR1 reads SGHRS; CDR2 reads YFSETQ. The CDR3 totals 17 residues. CDR3 amino acids: CASSLGQGKGSGNTIYF. CDR3 sequence (DNA): TGCGCCAGCAGCCTGGGACAGGGTAAAGGCTCTGGAAACACCATATATTTT.

This clonotype was seen a few times. V is TRBV30 and J is TRBJ1-3; no reliable D call. This CDR3 region has 12 residues. The V and J ends lost 0 bases and 0 bases respectively, with 0 bases between them. CDR1 and CDR2 from the germline V gene are GTSNPN and SVGIG (reference sequence). The CDR3 region is CAWSVSGNTIYF. CDR3 nucleotides: TGTGCCTGGAGTGTCTCTGGAAACACCATATATTTT.

This clonotype was counted a few times. The rearrangement links TRBV11-2 to TRBJ2-3; D not certain. CDR3 length equals 15 residues. The V and J ends lost 3 bases and 4 bases respectively, with 14 bases between them. CDR1 and CDR2 from the germline V gene are SGHAT and FQNNGV. CDR3 in DNA: TGTGCCAGCAGCTTTAACTGGGATAAAGCAGATACGCAGTATTTT. This sequence encodes CASSFNWDKADTQYF. Using reference TRBV11-2 and TRBJ2-3 for the parts outside the CDR3, the full variable domain is EAGVAQSPRYKIIEKRQSVAFWCNPISGHATLYWYQQILGQGPKLLIQFQNNGVVDDSQLPKDRFSAERLKGVDSTLKIQPAKLEDSAVYLCASSFNWDKADTQYFGPGTRLTVL.

This chain joins TRBV7-3 and TRBJ2-2; D might be TRBD1 (6 bases). Germline assignment: CDR1 SGHTA and CDR2 FQGTGA. The CDR3 is made up of 15 amino acids. Trimming pared 3 bases from V and 2 bases from J, leaving 10 bases between. The CDR3 nucleotides read TGTGCCAGCAGCTTTGAAGGGGGTAACACCGGGGAGCTGTTTTTT. This sequence encodes CASSFEGGNTGELFF.

The chain recombines TRBV10-3 with TRBJ1-4, with D hard to call. The ends were cut back, 3 bases at V and 13 bases at J, with 9 bases in the middle. The germline CDR1 and CDR2 sequences are ENHRY and SYGVKD. The CDR3 is 11 amino acids. The CDR3 sequence: CAISDDGRLFF. CDR3 DNA sequence: TGTGCCATCAGTGACGATGGGAGACTGTTTTTT.

The sample holds many counts of this clonotype. The chain uses TRBV5-6 and TRBJ1-6; 7 positions match TRBD1. Germline values: CDR1 SGHDT, CDR2 YYEEEE. Trimming cost V 4 bases and J 8 bases; bases outside gene matches: 12. This CDR3 spans 16 amino acids. The CDR3: CASSRQGWGFDSPLHF. In nucleotides, the CDR3 is TGTGCCAGCAGCCGACAGGGTTGGGGGTTTGATTCACCCCTCCACTTT. Using reference TRBV5-6 and TRBJ1-6 for the parts outside the CDR3, the full variable domain is DAGVTQSPTHLIKTRGQQVTLRCSPKSGHDTVSWYQQALGQGPQFIFQYYEEEERQRGNFPDRFSGHQFPNYSSELNVNALLLGDSALYLCASSRQGWGFDSPLHFGNGTRLTVT.

The chain recombines TRBV5-4 with TRBJ1-3; no clear D gene. In germline, CDR1 is SGHNT, CDR2 YYREEE (reference sequence). The CDR3 consists of 12 residues. The V end lost 1 base, the J end lost 4 bases, and 3 bases lay between the germline ends. CDR3 coding DNA: TGTGCCAGCAGCTTGCGAGGAAACACCATATATTTT. Amino acid sequence: CASSLRGNTIYF.

This clonotype was detected many times. The rearrangement links TRBV12-3 or TRBV12-4 to TRBJ1-5; D is unresolved. The CDR3 contains 13 residues. V was clipped by 5 bases and J by 4 bases, with 9 bases between them. The CDR3 sequence: CASSRQENQPQHF. In nucleotides, the CDR3 is TGTGCCAGCAGTCGTCAGGAGAATCAGCCCCAGCATTTT.

This sequence joins TRBV2 and TRBJ2-1; 7 bases are shared with TRBD1. The CDR3 loop spans 11 amino acids. With 5 bases clipped from V and 16 bases from J, the junction kept 8 bases outside the gene matches. The germline gives CDR1 SNHLY, CDR2 FYNNEI. CDR3 sequence: CASSLYRGQFF. The DNA for the CDR3 is TGTGCCAGCAGTCTCTACAGGGGCCAATTCTTC.

The chain employs TRBV10-3 and TRBJ2-5, with 11 bases matching TRBD2. The CDR3 sequence is 20 residues long. The germline CDR1 and CDR2 sequences are ENHRY and SYGVKD. J gave up 4 bases and V 0 bases, and 16 bases lay outside the gene matches. This chain's CDR3 is CAISESATSGALLGGETQYF. In DNA, the CDR3 is TGTGCCATCAGTGAGTCGGCGACTAGCGGGGCCCTACTAGGGGGAGAGACCCAGTACTTC.

This clonotype was counted ten times or more. The chain combines TRBV7-2 with TRBJ2-5, with D tentatively TRBD2 (6 bases). The germline V gene has CDR1 SGHTA and CDR2 FQGNSA. Trimming left V 5 bases short and J 5 bases short, with 12 bases between. The CDR3 runs to 13 residues. The CDR3 protein is CASSTGGAETQYF. CDR3 DNA sequence: TGTGCCAGCAGCACCGGGGGAGCGGAGACCCAGTACTTC.

The rearrangement joins TRBV7-2 to TRBJ2-7; a possible D gene is TRBD2 (6 bases). Trimming pared 5 bases from V and 5 bases from J, leaving 13 bases between. Germline assignment: CDR1 SGHTA and CDR2 FQGNSA. CDR3 length: 13 residues. CDR3 protein: CASSQTGGNEQYF. The CDR3 DNA reads TGTGCCAGCAGCCAAACGGGCGGGAACGAGCAGTACTTC.

The chain has TRBV7-2 and TRBJ2-3; D uncertain. The CDR3 length is 17 residues. The V gene lost 1 base and the J gene lost 0 bases, with 14 bases spanning the gap. CDR1 SGHTA and CDR2 FQGNSA come from the germline V gene. The CDR3 DNA follows: TGTGCCAGCAGCTTAGTAGGAGTAGCTGCTAGCACAGATACGCAGTATTTT. As protein: CASSLVGVAASTDTQYF.

This chain links TRBV4-3 with TRBJ1-1, with a tentative D call TRBD1 (5 bases). Germline CDR1 reads LGHNA; CDR2 reads YSLEER. V was trimmed by 4 bases and J by 4 bases, leaving 13 bases between them. The CDR3 totals 14 residues. DNA of the CDR3: TGCGCCAGCAGCCGCGACAGTGGGGGCACTGAAGCTTTCTTT. This gives the protein CASSRDSGGTEAFF.

The V and J genes are TRBV2 and TRBJ2-3; possibly TRBD1 or TRBD2 for D (5 bases each). This CDR3 is 14 amino acids long. Germline values: CDR1 SNHLY, CDR2 FYNNEI. The V end was cut by 10 bases, the J end by 0 bases, with 14 bases between. The CDR3 DNA reads as TGTGCCATCCCGGGACGGACTAGCACAGATACGCAGTATTTT. It is translated as CAIPGRTSTDTQYF.

In its sample, this clonotype was seen a few times. This rearrangement joins TRBV12-3 or TRBV12-4 to TRBJ2-2; 8 bases fit TRBD1. The CDR3 length is 13 residues. Trimming at V came to 6 bases and at J to 7 bases, leaving 4 bases not matched to a gene. In nucleotides, the CDR3 is TGTGCCAGCAGCCGACAGGGGTACGGGGAGCTGTTTTTT. Translating gives CASSRQGYGELFF.

This clonotype showed up just a few times. The gene calls are TRBV12-3 or TRBV12-4 and TRBJ2-1; weak D call: TRBD1 (5 bases). V was trimmed by 3 bases and J by 7 bases, leaving 10 bases between them. The CDR3 is made up of 13 amino acids. The CDR3 here is CASSFRQGNEQFF. The DNA for the CDR3 is TGTGCCAGCAGTTTCCGCCAGGGAAATGAGCAGTTCTTC.